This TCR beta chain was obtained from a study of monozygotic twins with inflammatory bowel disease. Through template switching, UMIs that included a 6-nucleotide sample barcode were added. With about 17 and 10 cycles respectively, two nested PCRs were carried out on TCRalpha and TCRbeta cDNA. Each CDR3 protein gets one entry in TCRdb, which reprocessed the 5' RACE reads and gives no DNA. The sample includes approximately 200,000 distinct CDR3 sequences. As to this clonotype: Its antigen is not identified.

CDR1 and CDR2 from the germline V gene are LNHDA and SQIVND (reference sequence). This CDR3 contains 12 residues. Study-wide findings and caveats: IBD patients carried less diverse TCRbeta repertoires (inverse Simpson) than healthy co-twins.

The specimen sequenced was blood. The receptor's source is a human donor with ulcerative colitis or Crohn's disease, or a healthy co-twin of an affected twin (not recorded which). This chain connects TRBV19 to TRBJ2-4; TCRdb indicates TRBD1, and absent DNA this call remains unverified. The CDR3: CAAGVRGYMQYF.